The 18 T cell receptor beta chains below were found in one sample sequenced in a study of CD8 T cells in ankylosing spondylitis. TCRdb independently ran MiXCR on the 5' RACE reads; one entry per CDR3 protein. The profile shows about 190,000 distinct CDR3 sequences, 10% to 15% of them singletons. The sequencing sample was made of blood, either unsorted or a sorted T cell fraction (not recorded which). All receptors derive from a female donor with ankylosing spondylitis or in good health (not recorded which).

This clonotype has ten or more counts. The chain recombines TRBV12-3 or TRBV12-4 with TRBJ2-3; 10 nucleotides agree with TRBD2. CDR3 length: 14 amino acids. Unmatched junction bases numbered 3, after V lost 6 bases and J lost 3 bases. CDR3 sequence reads: CASRISGRTDTQYF. CDR3 DNA sequence: TGTGCCAGCAGGATTAGCGGGAGGACAGATACGCAGTATTTT.

The J gene is TRBJ2-1, the V gene TRBV7-4, with TRBD2 identical over 14 bases. Germline assignment: CDR1 SGHVT and CDR2 SQSDAQ. The J segment lost 7 bases and the V segment lost 3 bases, leaving 8 bases of the junction unmatched. CDR3 length equals 17 residues. For the CDR3, the DNA is TGTGCCAGCAGCTTCGGGACTAGCGGGAGTTTAGCAAATGAGCAGTTCTTC. Translating gives CASSFGTSGSLANEQFF.

The V and J genes are TRBV19 and TRBJ1-5, with 9 bases identical to TRBD1. The germline V gene has CDR1 LNHDA and CDR2 SQIVND (reference sequence). This CDR3 has 15 amino acids. The J segment lost 4 bases and the V segment lost 4 bases, leaving 5 bases of the junction unmatched. The CDR3 loop reads CASSTGTGLNQPQHF. Here the CDR3 DNA reads TGTGCCAGTAGTACCGGGACAGGGCTGAATCAGCCCCAGCATTTT. Drawing the rest from reference TRBV19 and TRBJ1-5, the complete variable domain is DGGITQSPKYLFRKEGQNVTLSCEQNLNHDAMYWYRQDPGQGLRLIYYSQIVNDFQKGDIAEGYSVSREKKESFPLTVTSAQKNPTAFYLCASSTGTGLNQPQHFGDGTRLSIL.

In its sample, this clonotype was seen many times. The chain has TRBV4-3 and TRBJ2-3, with 9 bases that match TRBD2. The germline gives CDR1 LGHNA, CDR2 YSLEER. This CDR3 spans 16 amino acids. J lost 2 bases, V lost 1 base, and 4 bases had no gene match. In nucleotides, the CDR3 is TGCGCCAGCAGCCAAGGACTAGCGGAGTTCACAGATACGCAGTATTTT. The encoded protein is CASSQGLAEFTDTQYF.

This clonotype was found many times. The chain combines TRBV28 with TRBJ2-3, with TRBD2 matching 10 bases. Germline loops: CDR1 MDHEN, CDR2 SYDVKM. The CDR3 sequence is 15 residues long. J gave up 2 bases and V 5 bases, and 4 bases lay outside the gene matches. Here the CDR3 DNA reads TGTGCCAGCAGTCCTAGCGGGAGACTCACAGATACGCAGTATTTT. Protein sequence: CASSPSGRLTDTQYF. Together with reference TRBV28 and TRBJ2-3, the CDR3 gives the full variable domain: DVKVTQSSRYLVKRTGEKVFLECVQDMDHENMFWYRQDPGLGLRLIYFSYDVKMKEKGDIPEGYSVSREKKERFSLILESASTNQTSMYLCASSPSGRLTDTQYFGPGTRLTVL.

This clonotype was recorded many times. The chain carries TRBV5-1 and TRBJ2-2; TRBD1 aligns across 8 bases. V was pared by 3 bases and J by 5 bases, with 9 bases of the junction left unmatched. The germline gives CDR1 SGHRS, CDR2 YFSETQ. CDR3 size: 16 residues. The CDR3 sequence: CASSSGQGVGTGELFF. The CDR3 DNA follows: TGCGCCAGCAGCTCCGGACAGGGCGTAGGAACCGGGGAGCTGTTTTTT.

This clonotype has a count of ten or more. V and J are TRBV20-1 and TRBJ1-2, with D unclear. The CDR3 is made up of 11 amino acids. The germline V gene has CDR1 DFQATT and CDR2 SNEGSKA (reference sequence). V lost 0 bases to trimming and J lost 8 bases, with 7 bases between them. CDR3 coding DNA: TGCAGTGCTAGAGAGCCAGGCGGCTACACCTTC. Encoded protein: CSAREPGGYTF.

The J gene is TRBJ2-1, the V gene TRBV11-3; D not resolved. Germline values: CDR1 SGHNT, CDR2 YENEEA. The V and J ends lost 5 bases and 7 bases respectively, with 12 bases between them. This CDR3 has 13 residues. This CDR3 reads CASSPVSGNEQFF. CDR3 DNA: TGTGCCAGCAGCCCCGTATCTGGGAATGAGCAGTTCTTC.

Only a few counts were recorded for this clonotype. This chain uses TRBV14 with TRBJ2-2; D may be TRBD1 (5 bases). CDR1 SGHDN and CDR2 FVKESK come from the germline V gene. This CDR3 has 16 residues. Deletions cut 4 bases from V and 5 bases from J, with 17 bases between. DNA for the CDR3: TGTGCCAGCAGCCGCCCAGGGAACCCCGATACCGGGGAGCTGTTTTTT. Translation gives CASSRPGNPDTGELFF. Combining the CDR3 with reference TRBV14 and TRBJ2-2 gives the whole variable domain EAGVTQFPSHSVIEKGQTVTLRCDPISGHDNLYWYRRVMGKEIKFLLHFVKESKQDESGMPNNRFLAERTGGTYSTLKVQPAELEDSGVYFCASSRPGNPDTGELFFGEGSRLTVL.

The V call is TRBV6-2 or TRBV6-3, the J call TRBJ1-2; the D is unclear. Trimming removed 6 bases from V and 8 bases from J, with 13 bases in between. CDR1 MNHEY and CDR2 SVGEGT come from the germline V gene. The CDR3 loop spans 12 amino acids. CDR3 protein: CASREGIRGYTF. Written as DNA, the CDR3 is TGTGCCAGCAGGGAGGGTATTCGAGGCTACACCTTC.

J is TRBJ1-1 and V is TRBV20-1; a possible D gene is TRBD1 (5 bases). V lost 4 bases and J lost 1, with 10 bases in between. Germline CDR1 DFQATT, CDR2 SNEGSKA (reference sequence). The CDR3 length is 13 residues. CDR3 nucleotides: TGCAGTGCTACGCGAGGGGCGAACACTGAAGCTTTCTTT. Its protein is CSATRGANTEAFF.

This clonotype was counted at least ten times. This chain connects TRBV12-3 or TRBV12-4 to TRBJ1-2; TRBD1 agrees at 9 bases. This CDR3 has 13 residues. Trimming at V came to 6 bases and at J to 7 bases, leaving 6 bases not matched to a gene. In DNA, the CDR3 is TGTGCCAGCAGCCTACAGGGGGCGGGTGGCTACACCTTC. Translation gives CASSLQGAGGYTF.

The CDR3 nucleotides read TGCGCCAGCAGCTTGTCTGGACAGTACCAAGAGACCCAGTACTTC. It specifies CASSLSGQYQETQYF. This chain links TRBV5-1 with TRBJ2-5, with D possibly matching TRBD1 (6 bases). V gave up 1 base and J gave up 0 bases, with 10 bases separating them. CDR1 is SGHRS and CDR2 is YFSETQ in the germline V gene. The CDR3 consists of 15 residues.

This clonotype is a singleton in its sample. A read error may explain this, as a much larger clone is one base away. V usage is TRBV7-9 and J usage is TRBJ2-7; 11 bases align to TRBD1. Per germline, CDR1 SEHNR and CDR2 FQNEAQ (reference sequence). The CDR3 extends over 15 amino acids. The CDR3 DNA reads TGTGCCGGCAGCCCACGGACAGGGGGCCTTTACGAGCAGTACTTC. Protein product: CAGSPRTGGLYEQYF.

This clonotype has a single count. Given a much more abundant clone one base away, this may be a read error. This chain uses TRBV15 with TRBJ1-5; no firm D call. CDR3 length: 12 amino acids. Germline V gene sequence: CDR1 LNHNV, CDR2 YYDKDF (reference sequence). CDR3 sequence (DNA): TGTGCCACCAGCAGAGATTCTCAGTCCCAGCATTTT. Translating gives CATSRDSQSQHF. Full variable domain (outside the CDR3, taken from reference TRBV15 and TRBJ1-5): DAMVIQNPRYQVTQFGKPVTLSCSQTLNHNVMYWYQQKSSQAPKLLFHYYDKDFNNEADTPDNFQSRRPNTSFCFLDIRSPGLGDTAMYLCATSRDSQSQHFGDGTRLSIL.

The gene calls are TRBV7-2 and TRBJ1-2; no clear D. This CDR3 is built from 11 residues. CDR1 is SGHTA, CDR2 FQGNSA, per germline. The ends were cut back, 1 base at V and 8 bases at J, with 5 bases in the middle. For the CDR3, the DNA is TGTGCCAGCAGCTTAGATTTAGGCTACACCTTC. This translates into CASSLDLGYTF.

This clonotype has at least ten counts. The chain has TRBV20-1 and TRBJ2-7, with a possible D match to TRBD2 (5 bases). CDR3 length: 13 residues. Germline V lookup: CDR1 DFQATT, CDR2 SNEGSKA (reference sequence). Trimming took 2 bases from V and 5 from J, leaving 13 bases between them. CDR3 in DNA: TGCAGTGCTAGACCTACTAGTACCCACGAGCAGTACTTC. Translated, it gives CSARPTSTHEQYF.

The chain has TRBV20-1 and TRBJ2-5; D is perhaps TRBD1 or TRBD2 (5 bases each). The CDR3 consists of 14 residues. The germline V gene has CDR1 DFQATT and CDR2 SNEGSKA (reference sequence). The germline V and J ends were trimmed by 6 bases and 4 bases, with 18 bases remaining between them. The CDR3 spells CSAPIMGVGETQYF. Here the CDR3 DNA reads TGCAGTGCGCCTATAATGGGGGTGGGAGAGACCCAGTACTTC.